This TCR beta chain was sequenced in a study of tumor-infiltrating lymphocytes in primary liver carcinoma. CDR1 ENHRY and CDR2 SYGVKD come from the germline V gene. This CDR3 contains 13 residues. V shed 4 bases and J shed 2 bases, with 9 bases lying between them. Production of TCR beta cDNA used 400 to 650 ng total RNA together with a constant-region primer. Three-round nested multiplex PCR performed with slightly modified ARM-PCR produced the TCR beta libraries. With TRBV1-TRBV30 forward primers and a C-beta reverse primer, the first two PCR rounds were run for nine to eleven cycles each. TCRdb reprocessed the multiplex PCR reads with MiXCR, giving one entry per CDR3 protein. The table includes about 320,000 distinct CDR3 sequences, almost 60% detected once. Germline DNA was also extracted, and blood RNA derived from unsorted whole blood. This clonotype appeared a single time. The missing conserved phenylalanine or tryptophan at the end of this CDR3 makes a read error likely.

This clonotype was obtained from a woman under 40 with primary liver carcinoma and hepatitis B virus infection. The rearrangement links TRBV10-3 to TRBJ2-7; D unresolved. The sequenced material came from peripheral blood. The CDR3 loop reads CAISGAVAYEQYL. The CDR3 DNA reads as TGTGCCATCAGTGGAGCAGTCGCCTACGAGCAGTACCTC.